This T cell receptor beta chain stems from a study of control samples from healthy donors and cancer patients. The repertoire was sequenced with immunoSEQ multiplex PCR; TCRdb's copy has only in-frame clones and lacks some. The data show over 150,000 clones, 85% to 95% seen once. This CDR3 region has 13 residues. Germline V gives CDR1 SGHNT, CDR2 YYREEE (reference sequence). The germline V and J ends were trimmed by 4 bases and 5 bases, with 12 bases remaining between them. V gene TRBV5-4 combines with J gene TRBJ1-1; TRBD1 might be the D (6 bases). The sequence came from a man younger than 30 in good health. The sequencing sample was made of blood. CDR3 protein: CASSRQVGTEAFF. In nucleotides, the CDR3 is TGTGCCAGCAGCCGACAGGTTGGGACTGAAGCTTTCTTT.